The entry below gives a single TCR beta chain sequence along with its context. What it binds is not known. The data stem from a study of T cells in Graves' hyperthyroidism and ophthalmopathy. Points from the study as a whole: The model predicted ophthalmopathy a median roughly 6.5 months before onset.

From RNA transcripts, TCR beta CDR3 regions were amplified. The HTBI primer set was used in a first-round RT-PCR of the TCR CDR3. TCRdb independently ran MiXCR on the multiplex PCR reads; one entry per CDR3 protein. The data contain 550,000 to 700,000 distinct CDR3 sequences, under 60% of them singletons. Per the germline V gene, CDR1 is DFQATT and CDR2 is SNEGSKA (reference sequence). The CDR3 has 15 residues. V was pared by 6 bases and J by 1 base, with 17 bases between. The chain carries TRBV20-1 and TRBJ2-3; D uncertain. This clonotype was obtained from an adult woman with Graves' disease, either hyperthyroidism or ophthalmopathy (not recorded which). The sequenced sample consisted of peripheral blood or thyroid tissue (not recorded which). Here the CDR3 DNA reads TGCAGTGCCATGATTCCCGCAAGCGGCACAGATACGCAGTATTTT. The encoded protein is CSAMIPASGTDTQYF.